The next 30 T cell receptor beta chains were all read from a single sample in a study of T cells after posttransplantation cyclophosphamide. Clones were sequenced by immunoSEQ multiplex PCR, and TCRdb holds only the in-frame ones, with some missing. The sample shows roughly 20,000 clones, 95% to 98% of them seen only once. Cells defined as naive were viable CD3+CD4+ or CD3+CD8+ and CCR7+CD45RA+CD45RO-CD95-CD27+CD28+. The material sequenced was naive CD4+ T cells sorted from PBMCs. These TCRs come from a man between 40 and 49 years old in good health, CMV-negative, and a related stem cell transplant donor.

The chain combines TRBV4-1 with TRBJ1-1; tentatively, D is TRBD1 (5 bases). The CDR3 is 16 amino acids. The ends were cut back, 1 base at V and 4 bases at J, with 16 bases in the middle. Germline CDR1 reads MGHRA; CDR2 reads YSYEKL. DNA of the CDR3: TGCGCCAGCAGCCAAGTGGTGGGGGGGGTAGGCACTGAAGCTTTCTTT. This sequence encodes CASSQVVGGVGTEAFF.

This clone appeared once. V is TRBV4-2 and J is TRBJ2-2; possibly TRBD1 for D (6 bases). This CDR3 contains 17 residues. Germline V CDR1 and CDR2: LGHNA, YNFKEQ. The V gene lost 2 bases and the J gene lost 3 bases, with 16 bases spanning the gap. In DNA form, the CDR3 reads TGTGCCAGCAGCCAAACTAGGGGGAGATATGACACCGGGGAGCTGTTTTTT. Amino acid sequence: CASSQTRGRYDTGELFF.

The chain recombines TRBV5-1 with TRBJ2-7; D may be TRBD1 (5 bases). The V gene's germline CDR1 is SGHRS and CDR2 YFSETQ. CDR3 length: 15 amino acids. Trimming removed 5 bases at V and 6 bases at J, with 21 bases between. CDR3 nucleotides: TGCGCCAGCAGATCCCTTTCAGGGCACTACGTCGAGCAGTACTTC. The encoded protein is CASRSLSGHYVEQYF.

This clone was detected once. The chain joins TRBV27 to TRBJ2-1, with TRBD1 matching over 7 bases. The germline V gene has CDR1 MNHEY and CDR2 SMNVEV (reference sequence). Trimming took 3 bases from V and 1 from J; bases not matched to a gene: 3. CDR3 length: 15 amino acids. The CDR3 sequence is CASSFTQGSYNEQFF. Here the CDR3 DNA reads TGTGCCAGCAGTTTTACACAGGGGTCCTACAATGAGCAGTTCTTC.

This chain uses TRBV5-5 with TRBJ1-2; 7 nucleotides match TRBD1. In germline, CDR1 is SGHKS, CDR2 YYEKEE (reference sequence). The J segment lost 10 bases and the V segment lost 3 bases, leaving 12 bases of the junction unmatched. The CDR3 is 14 amino acids. CDR3 protein: CASSSRGDSESYTF. The CDR3 DNA follows: TGTGCCAGCAGCTCGAGGGGGGACAGTGAGTCCTACACCTTC.

The chain combines TRBV28 with TRBJ2-5; 15 nucleotides match TRBD2. There are 17 residues in the CDR3. V dropped 2 bases and J dropped 5; count of bases not matched to a gene: 6. Germline loops: CDR1 MDHEN, CDR2 SYDVKM. CDR3 sequence: CASSLEGLAGGVETQYF. CDR3 nucleotides: TGTGCCAGCAGTTTAGAGGGACTAGCGGGAGGAGTGGAGACCCAGTACTTC.

The chain has TRBV19 and TRBJ1-5; TRBD1 matches 7 bases. Germline V gene lookup returns CDR1 LNHDA and CDR2 SQIVND (reference sequence). V shed 6 bases, J shed 7 bases, and the junction held 12 bases outside the gene matches. This CDR3 comprises 15 residues. The CDR3 DNA sequence: TGTGCCAGTAGATTTTTTGACAGGGATAGACAGCCCCAGCATTTT. Translation: CASRFFDRDRQPQHF.

The chain uses TRBV30 and TRBJ2-2; 8 bases match TRBD2. Germline trimming cut 2 bases from V and 2 bases from J; bases unmatched to any gene: 4. The CDR3 covers 15 residues. In germline, CDR1 is GTSNPN, CDR2 SVGIG (reference sequence). The CDR3 DNA sequence: TGTGCCTGGAGTCTAGCGGGCTTTAACACCGGGGAGCTGTTTTTT. Protein product: CAWSLAGFNTGELFF.

This rearrangement joins TRBV30 to TRBJ2-5; no clear D. The end of the DNA aligns better with TRBJ2-7, so the J call may be wrong. The CDR3 extends over 18 amino acids. CDR1 is GTSNPN, CDR2 SVGIG, per germline (reference sequence). The CDR3 bases are TGTGCCTGGAATTACCTCCGTTCCACTCCTTCAATCTCCTACGAGCAGTACTTC. This codes for CAWNYLRSTPSISYEQYF.

The sample holds one count of this clone. The V call is TRBV7-3, the J call TRBJ1-1; tentative D call: TRBD1 (5 bases). The germline V gene encodes CDR1 SGHTA and CDR2 FQGTGA. The CDR3 runs to 16 residues. V was clipped by 5 bases and J by 0 bases, with 16 bases between them. CDR3 nucleotide sequence: TGTGCCAGCAGCATGACCCCGGACACTTTGAACACTGAAGCTTTCTTT. Translated: CASSMTPDTLNTEAFF.

J is TRBJ2-5 and V is TRBV28; D is uncertain. Between the trimmed V and J ends, which lost 6 bases and 2 bases, there was a span of 16 bases. The germline CDR1 and CDR2 sequences are MDHEN and SYDVKM. CDR3 length equals 15 residues. The CDR3 nucleotides read TGTGCCAGCAGCCTACCCATGGGCTCTCAAGAGACCCAGTACTTC. Translated, it gives CASSLPMGSQETQYF.

About this clone itself: One end of the junction fails to match germline, which may point to a read error. The gene calls are TRBV5-1 and TRBJ1-4; 8 nucleotides line up with TRBD1. CDR1 and CDR2 (germline): SGHRS, YFSETQ. This CDR3 comprises 16 residues. The CDR3 loop is CAGSSTTRTGNEKLFF. The CDR3 DNA is TGCGCCGGCAGCTCTACAACCCGGACAGGGAACGAAAAACTGTTTTTT.

This sequence joins TRBV15 and TRBJ2-7; D unclear. The CDR3 is 13 amino acids. Germline CDR1 LNHNV, CDR2 YYDKDF (reference sequence). V lost 0 bases and J 4 bases, leaving 7 bases between the germline ends. CDR3: CATSRDPSYEQYF. The DNA of the CDR3 is TGTGCCACCAGCAGAGACCCCAGTTACGAGCAGTACTTC.

The chain is built from TRBV19 and TRBJ2-7, with 9 nucleotides matching TRBD2. CDR3 length equals 16 residues. CDR1 LNHDA and CDR2 SQIVND come from the germline V gene (reference sequence). V shed 4 bases, J shed 0 bases, and the junction held 7 bases outside the gene matches. The CDR3 sequence: CASSKGDSGSSYEQYF. The CDR3 DNA sequence: TGTGCCAGTAGTAAAGGAGATAGCGGGAGCTCCTACGAGCAGTACTTC.

The chain carries TRBV27 and TRBJ2-6; 12 nucleotides align to TRBD2. Germline values: CDR1 MNHEY, CDR2 SMNVEV (reference sequence). This CDR3 spans 17 amino acids. V dropped 6 bases and J dropped 1; count of bases not matched to a gene: 4. CDR3 nucleotide sequence: TGTGCCAGCAGGTCGACTAGCGGGAGATCTGGGGCCAACGTCCTGACTTTC. This codes for CASRSTSGRSGANVLTF.

V gene TRBV5-1 combines with J gene TRBJ2-5; possible D gene TRBD1, 6 bases. Germline CDR1 is SGHRS and CDR2 is YFSETQ. V was clipped by 1 base and J by 5 bases, with 15 bases between them. This CDR3 spans 15 amino acids. The CDR3 coding sequence is TGCGCCAGCAGCTTGTCAACAGGGTGGGGGGAGACCCAGTACTTC. Its translation: CASSLSTGWGETQYF.

The chain recombines TRBV10-3 with TRBJ1-1; D ambiguous. Germline V lookup: CDR1 ENHRY, CDR2 SYGVKD. The CDR3 has 14 residues. Between the trimmed V and J ends, which lost 4 bases and 5 bases, there was a span of 14 bases. Written as DNA, the CDR3 is TGTGCCATCAGTGTAACAGCCGAGGGAACTGAAGCTTTCTTT. The encoded protein is CAISVTAEGTEAFF.

CDR3: CASSPPNSGRYNEQFF. DNA of the CDR3: TGTGCCAGCTCACCACCGAATAGCGGGAGGTACAATGAGCAGTTCTTC. The chain joins TRBV18 to TRBJ2-1, with 10 bases fitting TRBD2. The V and J ends lost 0 bases and 4 bases, in that order; junction bases with no gene match: 3. This CDR3 contains 16 residues. Per the germline V gene, CDR1 is KGHSH and CDR2 is LQKENI.

The chain is built from TRBV6-5 and TRBJ1-1; 10 nucleotides line up with TRBD1. The trim removed 2 bases at V and 6 bases at J, leaving 0 bases unmatched. Germline V CDR1 and CDR2: MNHEY, SVGAGI. The CDR3 has 13 amino acids. The DNA of the CDR3 is TGTGCCAGCAGTTACGGGACAGGGGCTGAAGCTTTCTTT. Its protein product is CASSYGTGAEAFF.

This clone appeared a single time. The V call is TRBV7-3, the J call TRBJ2-2; 7 bases are shared with TRBD1. Germline V gene data show CDR1 as SGHTA and CDR2 as FQGTGA. There are 14 residues in the CDR3. Trimming at V came to 3 bases and at J to 7 bases, leaving 5 bases not matched to a gene. In DNA form, the CDR3 reads TGTGCCAGCAGCTTGGGACAGTCCGGCGGGGAGCTGTTTTTT. This gives the protein CASSLGQSGGELFF.

CDR3: CASSGQGESTEAFF. The CDR3 region has the DNA TGTGCCAGCAGTGGACAGGGGGAGAGCACTGAAGCTTTCTTT. The chain couples TRBV2 to TRBJ1-1; 9 bases match TRBD1. The trim removed 4 bases at V and 4 bases at J, leaving 4 bases unmatched. The CDR3 is 14 residues long. From germline, CDR1 is SNHLY and CDR2 FYNNEI.

The chain carries TRBV6-5 and TRBJ2-7; D is possibly TRBD1 (6 bases). The CDR3 is 12 residues long. Trimming removed 6 bases at V and 7 bases at J, with 13 bases between. In germline, CDR1 is MNHEY, CDR2 SVGAGI. The CDR3 nucleotides read TGTGCCAGCAGCCGGACAGTAGAAGAGCAGTACTTC. Its translation is CASSRTVEEQYF.

The chain links TRBV7-9 to TRBJ2-7; D is possibly TRBD1 (6 bases). Germline V CDR1 and CDR2: SEHNR, FQNEAQ (reference sequence). Between the trimmed V and J ends, which lost 5 bases and 7 bases, there was a span of 21 bases. The CDR3 extends over 15 amino acids. CDR3 coding DNA: TGTGCCAGCAGCGAGGGGGTCGAGGGATTGGGGGAGCAGTACTTC. It codes for CASSEGVEGLGEQYF.

This sequence joins TRBV2 and TRBJ1-1, with no clear D. The CDR3 length is 14 residues. V was clipped by 7 bases and J by 1 base, with 13 bases between them. The germline CDR1 and CDR2 sequences are SNHLY and FYNNEI. In nucleotides, the CDR3 is TGTGCCAGCATTATCGGCCGGGAGAACACTGAAGCTTTCTTT. As protein: CASIIGRENTEAFF. Based on the CDR3 plus reference TRBV2 and TRBJ1-1, the full variable domain is EPEVTQTPSHQVTQMGQEVILRCVPISNHLYFYWYRQILGQKVEFLVSFYNNEISEKSEIFDDQFSVERPDGSNFTLKIRSTKLEDSAMYFCASIIGRENTEAFFGQGTRLTVV.

The chain is built from TRBV7-2 and TRBJ2-7; D possibly corresponds to TRBD1 (5 bases). Germline V gene data show CDR1 as SGHTA and CDR2 as FQGNSA. V was clipped by 7 bases and J by 0 bases, with 13 bases between them. This CDR3 has 14 residues. In DNA form, the CDR3 reads TGTGCCAGCAATTCAGGGCTAGGCTCCTACGAGCAGTACTTC. Protein product: CASNSGLGSYEQYF. The full variable domain, in which reference TRBV7-2 and TRBJ2-7 provide the parts outside the CDR3, is GAGVSQSPSNKVTEKGKDVELRCDPISGHTALYWYRQSLGQGLEFLIYFQGNSAPDKSGLPSDRFSAERTGGSVSTLTIQRTQQEDSAVYLCASNSGLGSYEQYFGPGTRLTVT.

This chain connects TRBV28 to TRBJ2-7, with 14 bases that match TRBD2. V shed 5 bases and J 0 bases; nucleotides not matched to a gene: 9. The CDR3 length is 18 residues. Per the germline V gene, CDR1 is MDHEN and CDR2 is SYDVKM. For the CDR3, the DNA is TGTGCCAGCAGTCCAACCCGACTAGCGGGAGGGAGCTCCTACGAGCAGTACTTC. It codes for CASSPTRLAGGSSYEQYF.

The J gene is TRBJ2-1, the V gene TRBV29-1, with 8 bases lining up with TRBD2. Germline trimming cut 8 bases from V and 8 bases from J; bases unmatched to any gene: 11. There are 13 residues in the CDR3. Per germline, CDR1 SQVTM and CDR2 ANQGSEA. This CDR3 is CSLGPTGGDEQFF. The CDR3 DNA follows: TGCAGCCTCGGACCGACGGGAGGGGATGAGCAGTTCTTC.

The J gene is TRBJ2-7, the V gene TRBV30; 7 bases fit TRBD2. The germline CDR1 and CDR2 sequences are GTSNPN and SVGIG (reference sequence). The V and J ends lost 4 bases and 7 bases, in that order; junction bases with no gene match: 10. This CDR3 is 13 amino acids long. The CDR3: CAWKNYRTSEQYF. Written as DNA, the CDR3 is TGTGCCTGGAAAAACTACCGGACTAGTGAGCAGTACTTC.

The rearrangement joins TRBV11-1 to TRBJ2-6, with 8 positions matching TRBD1. Germline CDR1 is SGHAT and CDR2 is FQDESV (reference sequence). After removal of 5 bases from V and 0 bases from J, the junction contained 6 bases not matched to a gene. The CDR3 runs 17 residues. In nucleotides, the CDR3 is TGTGCCAGCAGCAGGGGACAGGTAAACTCTGGGGCCAACGTCCTGACTTTC. Translating it yields CASSRGQVNSGANVLTF.

The CDR3 DNA reads as TGTGCCAGCAGTTTGCGGGGGGGGAGAGGGAACACTGAAGCTTTCTTT. This translates into CASSLRGGRGNTEAFF. The rearrangement links TRBV28 to TRBJ1-1; tentatively, D is TRBD1 (5 bases). The germline gives CDR1 MDHEN, CDR2 SYDVKM. The CDR3 runs to 16 residues. Trimming stripped 3 bases from V and 1 base from J, with 15 bases between.